This T cell receptor (beta chain) was sequenced in a study of blood T cell repertoires in COVID-19. Study-level information: The analysed material was cDNA or gDNA that came from T cells, B-cell-depleted T cells, or PBMCs.

The germline V gene encodes CDR1 KGHSH and CDR2 LQKENI. V shed 5 bases, J shed 3 bases, and the junction held 5 bases outside the gene matches. The length of the CDR3 is 14 residues. TCRdb's table, derived via immunoSEQ multiplex PCR, lists solely in-frame clones and lacks some. There are under 300,000 clones in the sample; around 84% occur only once, and approximately 1.6% lies in the top ten. Individuals drawn from approximately 22 US areas were roughly 18 to 89 years old. Cohort assignment relied on participant-reported clinical history. Before being deemed recovered, Cohort 3 donors had two negative PCRs, clearance, or symptom resolution.

Sequencing input: PBMCs or T cells enriched from blood (not recorded which). J is TRBJ1-2 and V is TRBV18; TRBD1 matches at 8 bases. The sequence came from a woman aged 50 to 60 who had recovered from COVID-19. The CDR3 nucleotides read TGTGCCAGCTCAAACTCACAGGGGGACTATGGCTACACCTTC. Translating gives CASSNSQGDYGYTF.